The sequence of this T cell receptor beta chain was determined in a study of OX40 agonist ivuxolimab in advanced cancers. Study-level background: With a range of roughly 20 to 85, age averaged about 59 years, and about 83% were male. Previous treatment with anti-PD-1, anti-PD-L1 or anti-CTLA-4 therapy was allowed; 40% had received some.

Patients with a history of autoimmune disease or on systemic immunosuppression were excluded. The CDR3 spans 16 residues. CDR1 SGHVS and CDR2 FQNEAQ come from the germline V gene. Trimming removed 5 bases from V and 0 bases from J, with 13 bases in between. This table comes from immunoSEQ multiplex PCR, and its TCRdb copy is limited to in-frame clones, with some not included. This table holds about 45,000 clones, about 90% found once. The sample consisted of CD4+ or CD8+ T cells sorted from blood, taken in a trial of the OX40 agonist ivuxolimab. The receptor was derived from an adult with an advanced solid tumor such as melanoma, head and neck, liver or kidney cancer. V gene TRBV7-8 combines with J gene TRBJ2-2; no clear D. CDR3 DNA: TGTGCCAGCAGCACCCGGCCACCTGCGAACACCGGGGAGCTGTTTTTT. The encoded protein is CASSTRPPANTGELFF.